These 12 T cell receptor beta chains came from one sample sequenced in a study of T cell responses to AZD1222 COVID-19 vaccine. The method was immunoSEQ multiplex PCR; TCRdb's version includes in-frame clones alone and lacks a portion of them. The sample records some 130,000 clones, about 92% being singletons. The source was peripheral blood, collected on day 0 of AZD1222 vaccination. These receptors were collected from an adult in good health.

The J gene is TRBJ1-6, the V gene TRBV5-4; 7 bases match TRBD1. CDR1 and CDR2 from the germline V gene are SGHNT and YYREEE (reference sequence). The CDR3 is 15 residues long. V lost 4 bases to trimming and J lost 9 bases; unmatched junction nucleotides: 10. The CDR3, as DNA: TGTGCCAGCAGCCCGAAGGGACAGAATCTTTCACCCCTCCACTTT. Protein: CASSPKGQNLSPLHF.

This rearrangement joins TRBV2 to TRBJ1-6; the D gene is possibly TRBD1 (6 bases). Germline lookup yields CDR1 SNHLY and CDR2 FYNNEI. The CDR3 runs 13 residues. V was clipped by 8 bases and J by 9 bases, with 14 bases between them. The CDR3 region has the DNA TGTGCCAGCCTTAGGGGGAATGGTTCACCCCTCCACTTT. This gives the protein CASLRGNGSPLHF.

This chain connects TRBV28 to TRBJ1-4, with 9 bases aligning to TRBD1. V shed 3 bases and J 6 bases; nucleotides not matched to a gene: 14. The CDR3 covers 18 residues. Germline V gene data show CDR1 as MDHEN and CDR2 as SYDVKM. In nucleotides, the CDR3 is TGTGCCAGCAGTTTTCCCGGGACAGGGATATGGGGTCATGAAAAACTGTTTTTT. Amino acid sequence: CASSFPGTGIWGHEKLFF.

The CDR3 here is CASVPIGDRVTRNYGYTF. The CDR3 DNA is TGTGCCAGCGTTCCTATAGGGGACAGGGTGACGAGGAACTATGGCTACACCTTC. The chain recombines TRBV28 with TRBJ1-2; 9 positions match TRBD1. Trimming removed 8 bases from V and 2 bases from J; junction bases left unmatched: 18. Germline V lookup: CDR1 MDHEN, CDR2 SYDVKM. The CDR3 length is 18 residues.

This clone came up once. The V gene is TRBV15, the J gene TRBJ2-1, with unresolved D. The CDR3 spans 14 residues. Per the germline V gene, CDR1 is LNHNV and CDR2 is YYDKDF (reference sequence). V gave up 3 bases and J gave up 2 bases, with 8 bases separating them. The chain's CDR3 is CATSRNGPYNEQFF. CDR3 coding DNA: TGTGCCACCAGCAGGAATGGGCCCTACAATGAGCAGTTCTTC.

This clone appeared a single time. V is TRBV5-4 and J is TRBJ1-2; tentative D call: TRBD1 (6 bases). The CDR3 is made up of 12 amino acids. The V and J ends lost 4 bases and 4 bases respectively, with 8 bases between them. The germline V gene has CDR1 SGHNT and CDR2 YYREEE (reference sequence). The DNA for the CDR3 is TGTGCCAGCAGCGAGGACAGCTATGGCTACACCTTC. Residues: CASSEDSYGYTF.

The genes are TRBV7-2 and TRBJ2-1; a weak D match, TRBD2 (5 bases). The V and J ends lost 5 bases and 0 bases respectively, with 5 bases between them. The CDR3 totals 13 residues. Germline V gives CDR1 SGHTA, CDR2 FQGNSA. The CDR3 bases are TGTGCCAGCAGCGGGAGCTCCTACAATGAGCAGTTCTTC. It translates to CASSGSSYNEQFF.

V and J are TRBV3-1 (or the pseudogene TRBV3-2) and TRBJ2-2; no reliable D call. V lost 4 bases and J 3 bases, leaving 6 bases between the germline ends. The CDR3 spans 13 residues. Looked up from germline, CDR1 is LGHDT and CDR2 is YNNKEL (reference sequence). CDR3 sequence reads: CASSLGDTGELFF. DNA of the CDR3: TGTGCCAGCAGCCTAGGAGACACCGGGGAGCTGTTTTTT.

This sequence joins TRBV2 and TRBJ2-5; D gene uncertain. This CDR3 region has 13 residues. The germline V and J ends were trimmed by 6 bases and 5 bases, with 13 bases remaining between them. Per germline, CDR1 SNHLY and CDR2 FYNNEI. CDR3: CASRAPGGETQYF. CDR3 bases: TGTGCCAGCAGAGCTCCCGGTGGGGAGACCCAGTACTTC.

The CDR3 DNA is TGCGCCAGCAGCCAAGGGCTGGGGGAAGGCCACTATGGCTACACCTTC. Translation gives CASSQGLGEGHYGYTF. V usage is TRBV4-1 and J usage is TRBJ1-2; weak D call: TRBD1 (5 bases). Trimming pared 1 base from V and 3 bases from J, leaving 15 bases between. This CDR3 has 16 amino acids. Germline V gives CDR1 MGHRA, CDR2 YSYEKL.

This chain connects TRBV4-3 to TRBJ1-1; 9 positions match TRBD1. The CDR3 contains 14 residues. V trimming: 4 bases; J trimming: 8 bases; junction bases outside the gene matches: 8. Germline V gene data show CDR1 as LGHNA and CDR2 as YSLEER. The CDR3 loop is CASSPRDRVGEAFF. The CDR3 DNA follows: TGCGCCAGCAGCCCACGGGACAGGGTGGGAGAAGCTTTCTTT.

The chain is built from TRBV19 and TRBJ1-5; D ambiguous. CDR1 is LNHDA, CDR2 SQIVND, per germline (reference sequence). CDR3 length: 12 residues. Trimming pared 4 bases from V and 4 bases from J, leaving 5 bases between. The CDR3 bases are TGTGCCAGTAGTACGTTTAATCAGCCCCAGCATTTT. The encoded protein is CASSTFNQPQHF.